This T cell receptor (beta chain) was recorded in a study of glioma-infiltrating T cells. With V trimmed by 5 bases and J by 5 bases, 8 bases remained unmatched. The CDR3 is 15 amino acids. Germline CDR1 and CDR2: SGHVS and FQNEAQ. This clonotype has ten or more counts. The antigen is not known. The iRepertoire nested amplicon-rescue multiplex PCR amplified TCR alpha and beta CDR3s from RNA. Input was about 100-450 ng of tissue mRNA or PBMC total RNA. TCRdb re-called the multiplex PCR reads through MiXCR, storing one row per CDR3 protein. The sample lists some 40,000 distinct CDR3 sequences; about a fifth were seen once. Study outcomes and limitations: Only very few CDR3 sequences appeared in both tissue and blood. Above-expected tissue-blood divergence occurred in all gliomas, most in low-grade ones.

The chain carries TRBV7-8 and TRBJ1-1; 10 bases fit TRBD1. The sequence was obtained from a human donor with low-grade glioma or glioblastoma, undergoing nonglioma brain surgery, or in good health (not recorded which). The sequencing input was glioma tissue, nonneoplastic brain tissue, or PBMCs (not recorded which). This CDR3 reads CASSKTGTGATEAFF. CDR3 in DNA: TGTGCCAGCAGCAAAACCGGGACAGGGGCTACTGAAGCTTTCTTT. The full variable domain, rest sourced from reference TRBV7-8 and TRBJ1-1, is GAGVSQSPRYKVAKRGQDVALRCDPISGHVSLFWYQQALGQGPEFLTYFQNEAQLDKSGLPSDRFFAERPEGSVSTLKIQRTQQEDSAVYLCASSKTGTGATEAFFGQGTRLTVV.